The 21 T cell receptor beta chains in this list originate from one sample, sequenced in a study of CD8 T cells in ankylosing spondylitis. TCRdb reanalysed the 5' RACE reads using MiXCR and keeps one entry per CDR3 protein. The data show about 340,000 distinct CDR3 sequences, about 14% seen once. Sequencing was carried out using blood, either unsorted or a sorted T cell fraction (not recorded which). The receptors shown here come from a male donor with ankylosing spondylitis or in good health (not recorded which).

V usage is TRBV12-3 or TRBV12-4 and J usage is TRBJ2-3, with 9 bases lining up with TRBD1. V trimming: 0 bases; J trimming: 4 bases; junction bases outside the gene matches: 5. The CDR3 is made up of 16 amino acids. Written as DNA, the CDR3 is TGTGCCAGCAGTTTAGCGGGTACAGGGGGCCCAGATACGCAGTATTTT. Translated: CASSLAGTGGPDTQYF.

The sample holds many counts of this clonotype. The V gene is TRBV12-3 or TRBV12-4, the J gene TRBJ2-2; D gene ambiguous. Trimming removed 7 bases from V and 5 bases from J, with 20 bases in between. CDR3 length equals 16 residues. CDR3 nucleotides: TGTGCCAGCAACCTCACCCAGGTATTCGGTACCGGGGAGCTGTTTTTT. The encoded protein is CASNLTQVFGTGELFF.

The CDR3 DNA sequence: TGTGCCACGAAGGGGCCTCAAGAGACCCAGTACTTC. Translating it yields CATKGPQETQYF. V gene TRBV7-2 combines with J gene TRBJ2-5; possibly TRBD1 for D (5 bases). The CDR3 runs 12 residues. V lost 10 bases, J lost 2 bases, and 11 bases lay in between. Germline V lookup: CDR1 SGHTA, CDR2 FQGNSA.

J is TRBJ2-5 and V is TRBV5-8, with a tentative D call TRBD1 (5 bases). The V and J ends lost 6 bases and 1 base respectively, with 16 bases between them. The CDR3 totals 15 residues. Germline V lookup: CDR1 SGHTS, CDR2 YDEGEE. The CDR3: CASTLGHSFQETQYF. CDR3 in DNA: TGTGCCAGCACCCTGGGGCACAGCTTCCAAGAGACCCAGTACTTC.

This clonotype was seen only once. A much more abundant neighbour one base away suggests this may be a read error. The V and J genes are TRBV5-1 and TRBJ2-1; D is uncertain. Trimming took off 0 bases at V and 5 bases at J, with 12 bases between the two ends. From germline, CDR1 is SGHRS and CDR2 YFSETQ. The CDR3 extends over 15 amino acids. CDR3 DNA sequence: TGCGCCAGCAGCTTGGAGTCGGTGATCGACAATGAGCAGTTCTTC. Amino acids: CASSLESVIDNEQFF.

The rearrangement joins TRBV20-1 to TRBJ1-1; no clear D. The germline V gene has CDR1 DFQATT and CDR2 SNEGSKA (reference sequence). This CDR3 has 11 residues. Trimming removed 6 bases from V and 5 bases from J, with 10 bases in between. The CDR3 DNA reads TGCAGTGCCTCCCCTGGGACTGAAGCTTTCTTT. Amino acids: CSASPGTEAFF.

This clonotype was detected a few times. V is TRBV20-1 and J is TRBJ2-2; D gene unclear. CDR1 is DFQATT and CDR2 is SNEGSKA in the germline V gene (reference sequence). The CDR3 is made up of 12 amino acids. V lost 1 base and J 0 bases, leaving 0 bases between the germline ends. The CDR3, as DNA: TGCAGTGCTAGAGCGAACACCGGGGAGCTGTTTTTT. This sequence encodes CSARANTGELFF.

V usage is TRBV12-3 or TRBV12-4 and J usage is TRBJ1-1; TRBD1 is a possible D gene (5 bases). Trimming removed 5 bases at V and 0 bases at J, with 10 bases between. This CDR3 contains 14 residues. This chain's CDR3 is CASSVTVMNTEAFF. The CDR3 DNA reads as TGTGCCAGCAGTGTGACAGTCATGAACACTGAAGCTTTCTTT.

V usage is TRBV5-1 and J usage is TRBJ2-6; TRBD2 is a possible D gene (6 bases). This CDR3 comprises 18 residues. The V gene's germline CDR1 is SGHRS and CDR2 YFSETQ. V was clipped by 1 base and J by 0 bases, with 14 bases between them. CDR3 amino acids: CASSLSGPLDSGANVLTF. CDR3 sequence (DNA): TGCGCCAGCAGCTTGAGCGGGCCCCTAGACTCTGGGGCCAACGTCCTGACTTTC.

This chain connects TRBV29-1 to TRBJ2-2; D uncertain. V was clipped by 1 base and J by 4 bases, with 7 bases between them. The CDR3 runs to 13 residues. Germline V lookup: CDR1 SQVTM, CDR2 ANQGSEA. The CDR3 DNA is TGCAGCGTTGAAGGCCTGAGCACCGGGGAGCTGTTTTTT. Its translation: CSVEGLSTGELFF.

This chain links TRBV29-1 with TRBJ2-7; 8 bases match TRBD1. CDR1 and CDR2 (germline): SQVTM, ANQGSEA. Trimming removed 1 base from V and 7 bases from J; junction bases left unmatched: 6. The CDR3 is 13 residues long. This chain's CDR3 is CSVEGDRGEEQYF. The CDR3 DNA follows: TGCAGCGTTGAAGGCGACAGGGGTGAAGAGCAGTACTTC.

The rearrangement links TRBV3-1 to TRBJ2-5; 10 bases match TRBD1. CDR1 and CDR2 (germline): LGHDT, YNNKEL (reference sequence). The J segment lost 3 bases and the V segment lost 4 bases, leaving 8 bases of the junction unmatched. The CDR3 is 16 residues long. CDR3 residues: CASSPFLGQGKETQYF. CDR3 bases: TGTGCCAGCAGCCCCTTCCTGGGACAGGGGAAAGAGACCCAGTACTTC.

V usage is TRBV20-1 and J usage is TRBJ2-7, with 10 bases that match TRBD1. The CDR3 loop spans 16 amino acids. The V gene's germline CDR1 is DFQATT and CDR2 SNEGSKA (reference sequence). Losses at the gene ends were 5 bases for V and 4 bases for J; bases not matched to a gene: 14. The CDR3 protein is CSAQRTGQGHTYEQYF. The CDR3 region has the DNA TGCAGTGCTCAAAGGACGGGACAGGGGCACACTTACGAGCAGTACTTC.

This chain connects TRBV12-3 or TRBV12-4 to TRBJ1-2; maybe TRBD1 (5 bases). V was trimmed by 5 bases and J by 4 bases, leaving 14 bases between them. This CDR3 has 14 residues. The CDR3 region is CASSSRDRFYGYTF. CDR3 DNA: TGTGCCAGCAGTAGCCGGGACCGATTCTATGGCTACACCTTC.

In nucleotides, the CDR3 is TGTGCCAGTAGTATGAGTTTCAATGAGCAGTTCTTC. This sequence encodes CASSMSFNEQFF. The rearrangement links TRBV19 to TRBJ2-1; no definite D call. Germline CDR1 and CDR2: LNHDA and SQIVND (reference sequence). This CDR3 comprises 12 residues. V lost 3 bases and J lost 6, with 6 bases in between.

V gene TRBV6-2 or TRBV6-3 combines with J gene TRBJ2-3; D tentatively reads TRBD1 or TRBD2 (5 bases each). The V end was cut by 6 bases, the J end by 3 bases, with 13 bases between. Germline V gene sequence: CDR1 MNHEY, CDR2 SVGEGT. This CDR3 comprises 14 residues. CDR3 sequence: CASRERGETDTQYF. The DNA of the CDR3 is TGTGCCAGCAGAGAAAGGGGAGAGACAGATACGCAGTATTTT.

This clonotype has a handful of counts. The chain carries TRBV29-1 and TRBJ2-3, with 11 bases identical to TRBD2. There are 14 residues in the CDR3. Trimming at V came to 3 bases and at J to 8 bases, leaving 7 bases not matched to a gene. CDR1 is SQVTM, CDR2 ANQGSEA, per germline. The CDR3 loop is CSVDPRLAGGTQYF. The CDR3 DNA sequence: TGCAGCGTTGACCCGCGTCTAGCGGGGGGTACGCAGTATTTT.

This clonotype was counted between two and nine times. The CDR3: CASRPSGGMNTEAFF. CDR3 coding DNA: TGTGCCAGCAGGCCTTCGGGGGGGATGAACACTGAAGCTTTCTTT. The V call is TRBV12-3 or TRBV12-4, the J call TRBJ1-1; D perhaps matches TRBD1 (5 bases). CDR3 size: 15 residues. V was clipped by 6 bases and J by 0 bases, with 14 bases between them.

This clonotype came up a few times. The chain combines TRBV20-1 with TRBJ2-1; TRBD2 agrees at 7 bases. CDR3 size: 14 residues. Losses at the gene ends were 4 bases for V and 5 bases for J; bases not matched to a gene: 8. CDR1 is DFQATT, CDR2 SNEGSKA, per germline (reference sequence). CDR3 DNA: TGCAGTGCTACCTCCGGGACTACAAACAATGAGCAGTTCTTC. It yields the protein CSATSGTTNNEQFF.

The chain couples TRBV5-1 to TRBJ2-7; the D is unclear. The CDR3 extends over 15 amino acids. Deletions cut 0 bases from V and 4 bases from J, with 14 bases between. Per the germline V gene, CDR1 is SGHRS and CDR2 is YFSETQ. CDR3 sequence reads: CASSLAPGLTYEQYF. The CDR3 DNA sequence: TGCGCCAGCAGCTTGGCCCCAGGCCTTACTTACGAGCAGTACTTC.

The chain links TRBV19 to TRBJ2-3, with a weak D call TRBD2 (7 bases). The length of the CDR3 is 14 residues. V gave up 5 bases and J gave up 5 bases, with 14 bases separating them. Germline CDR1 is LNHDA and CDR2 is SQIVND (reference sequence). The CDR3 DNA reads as TGTGCCAGTAGTTGGGGGGGGCGTGAAGATACGCAGTATTTT. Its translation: CASSWGGREDTQYF.